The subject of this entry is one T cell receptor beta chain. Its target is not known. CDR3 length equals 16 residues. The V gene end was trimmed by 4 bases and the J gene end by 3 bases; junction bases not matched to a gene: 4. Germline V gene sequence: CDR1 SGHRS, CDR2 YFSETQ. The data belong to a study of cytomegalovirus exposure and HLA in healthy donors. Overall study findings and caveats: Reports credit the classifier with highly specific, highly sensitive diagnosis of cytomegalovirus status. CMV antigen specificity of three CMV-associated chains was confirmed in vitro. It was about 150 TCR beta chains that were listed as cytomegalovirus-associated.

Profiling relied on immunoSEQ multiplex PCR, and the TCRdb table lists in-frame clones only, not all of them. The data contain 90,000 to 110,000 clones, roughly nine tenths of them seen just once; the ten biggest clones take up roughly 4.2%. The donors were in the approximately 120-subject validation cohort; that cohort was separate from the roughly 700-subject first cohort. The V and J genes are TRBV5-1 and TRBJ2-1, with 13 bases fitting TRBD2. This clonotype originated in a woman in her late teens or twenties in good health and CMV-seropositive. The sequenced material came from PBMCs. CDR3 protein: CASSPGTSGNYNEQFF. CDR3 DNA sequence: TGCGCCAGCAGCCCCGGGACTAGCGGGAACTACAATGAGCAGTTCTTC.